Presented here are 28 T cell receptor beta chains from one specimen sequenced in a study of OX40 agonist ivuxolimab in advanced cancers. The table came from immunoSEQ multiplex PCR; TCRdb's copy has only in-frame clones and leaves some out. The repertoire holds 90,000 or so clones, around nine tenths seen once, with about 1.5% in the top ten. The specimen was CD4+ or CD8+ T cells sorted from blood, collected in a trial of the OX40 agonist ivuxolimab. Receptor source: an adult with an advanced solid tumor such as melanoma, head and neck, liver or kidney cancer.

The V gene is TRBV4-2, the J gene TRBJ2-3; 10 nucleotides match TRBD2. The V and J ends lost 0 bases and 4 bases, in that order; junction bases with no gene match: 10. The CDR3 sequence is 18 residues long. The germline V gene encodes CDR1 LGHNA and CDR2 YNFKEQ. The CDR3 spells CASSQEIPAGGQADTQYF. The CDR3 DNA is TGTGCCAGCAGCCAAGAGATCCCAGCGGGGGGGCAAGCAGATACGCAGTATTTT.

This chain links TRBV4-2 with TRBJ2-2; D unclear. The CDR3 loop spans 16 amino acids. Trimming took 1 base from V and 1 from J, leaving 10 bases between them. Germline CDR1 LGHNA, CDR2 YNFKEQ. CDR3 sequence: CASSQGTEENTGELFF. The CDR3 coding sequence is TGTGCCAGCAGCCAAGGGACCGAAGAGAACACCGGGGAGCTGTTTTTT.

V and J are TRBV13 and TRBJ2-1; 14 nucleotides align to TRBD2. This CDR3 spans 17 amino acids. Trimming took 6 bases from V and 6 from J; bases not matched to a gene: 10. Germline V lookup: CDR1 PRHDT, CDR2 FYEKMQ (reference sequence). The DNA for the CDR3 is TGTGCCAGCAGTCCCGACCGGGGACTAGCGGGGGTCAATGAGCAGTTCTTC. Translated, it gives CASSPDRGLAGVNEQFF.

The count of this clone is one. The J gene is TRBJ2-5, the V gene TRBV28, with 9 bases matching TRBD1. In germline, CDR1 is MDHEN, CDR2 SYDVKM. The J segment lost 1 base and the V segment lost 6 bases, leaving 6 bases of the junction unmatched. The CDR3 runs 15 residues. CDR3 loop: CASRRRDRAQETQYF. The CDR3 DNA follows: TGTGCCAGCAGACGGAGGGACAGGGCCCAAGAGACCCAGTACTTC.

The gene calls are TRBV7-9 and TRBJ1-2; 8 nucleotides match TRBD1. CDR3 length: 13 amino acids. Per germline, CDR1 SEHNR and CDR2 FQNEAQ (reference sequence). V shed 5 bases and J 4 bases; nucleotides not matched to a gene: 3. CDR3 bases: TGTGCCAGCAGCCGGGACAGGATCTATGGCTACACCTTC. Its protein product is CASSRDRIYGYTF.

The chain combines TRBV11-3 with TRBJ2-3; 13 nucleotides line up with TRBD2. Germline lookup yields CDR1 SGHNT and CDR2 YENEEA. V shed 5 bases and J 4 bases; nucleotides not matched to a gene: 3. This CDR3 spans 15 amino acids. CDR3 amino acids: CASSRGLAGADTQYF. The CDR3 DNA reads TGTGCCAGCAGCCGTGGACTAGCGGGAGCAGATACGCAGTATTTT.

The rearrangement links TRBV7-9 to TRBJ1-4; weak D call: TRBD1 (5 bases). Trimming removed 5 bases from V and 7 bases from J, with 17 bases in between. There are 15 residues in the CDR3. Looked up from germline, CDR1 is SEHNR and CDR2 is FQNEAQ (reference sequence). CDR3 coding DNA: TGTGCCAGCAGCGGTCGCGGGACCGCCGGTGAAAAACTGTTTTTT. It yields the protein CASSGRGTAGEKLFF.

The chain uses TRBV18 and TRBJ2-5, with TRBD2 matching 11 bases. This CDR3 is built from 17 residues. Germline-derived CDR1 and CDR2 are KGHSH and LQKENI. V lost 6 bases, J lost 2 bases, and 11 bases stayed unmatched. For the CDR3, the DNA is TGTGCCAGCTCCCCGAGCCGACTAGCGGGGAAACAAGAGACCCAGTACTTC. Translating it yields CASSPSRLAGKQETQYF.

Written as DNA, the CDR3 is TGTGCCAGCAGCTTAGGGTTGCAGGGGTCCCGGAACGAGCAGTACTTC. Residues: CASSLGLQGSRNEQYF. This sequence joins TRBV7-2 and TRBJ2-7; possible D gene TRBD1, 6 bases. CDR1 and CDR2 from the germline V gene are SGHTA and FQGNSA. V was cut by 1 base and J by 5 bases, with 18 bases left in between. This CDR3 is built from 16 residues.

This clone is labeled as medium-sized. The chain couples TRBV18 to TRBJ1-2; D call uncertain. V shed 6 bases and J shed 7 bases, with 18 bases lying between them. The CDR3 runs to 14 residues. Germline CDR1 KGHSH, CDR2 LQKENI. The CDR3 spells CASSKSGERSGYTF. CDR3 nucleotides: TGTGCCAGCTCGAAATCCGGGGAACGTTCTGGCTACACCTTC.

There are a few counts of this clone. The V and J genes are TRBV5-1 and TRBJ1-1, with 9 bases identical to TRBD1. CDR1 is SGHRS and CDR2 is YFSETQ in the germline V gene. There are 16 residues in the CDR3. The V segment lost 4 bases and the J segment 1 base; nucleotides outside the gene matches: 8. The CDR3 region is CASSPGTGNKNTEAFF. CDR3 coding DNA: TGCGCCAGCAGCCCCGGGACAGGGAACAAGAACACTGAAGCTTTCTTT.

The rearrangement uses TRBV7-2 and TRBJ2-5; 9 bases are a match to TRBD1. The germline CDR1 and CDR2 sequences are SGHTA and FQGNSA. This CDR3 contains 14 residues. V shed 5 bases, J shed 4 bases, and the junction held 5 bases outside the gene matches. CDR3 sequence: CASSPMDRGETQYF. CDR3 DNA: TGTGCCAGCAGCCCGATGGACAGGGGAGAGACCCAGTACTTC.

The sample holds one count of this clone. This sequence joins TRBV6-1 and TRBJ1-5; the D gene is possibly TRBD1 (5 bases). This CDR3 region has 13 residues. Germline values: CDR1 MNHNS, CDR2 SASEGT. V shed 6 bases and J shed 6 bases, with 12 bases lying between them. The DNA for the CDR3 is TGTGCCAGCAGAGCAGGGCTTGGTCAGCCCCAGCATTTT. This encodes CASRAGLGQPQHF.

This chain's CDR3 is CAISESSGTAGYTF. In DNA form, the CDR3 reads TGTGCCATCAGTGAGTCCTCGGGTACCGCTGGCTACACCTTC. The chain has TRBV10-3 and TRBJ1-2, with D unclear. The CDR3 extends over 14 amino acids. Germline CDR1 and CDR2: ENHRY and SYGVKD. The ends were cut back, 0 bases at V and 7 bases at J, with 12 bases in the middle.

This clone appeared a single time. The chain combines TRBV5-5 with TRBJ1-5, with a weak D call TRBD1 (5 bases). V gave up 3 bases and J gave up 7 bases, with 11 bases separating them. The CDR3 runs 13 residues. CDR1 is SGHKS and CDR2 is YYEKEE in the germline V gene (reference sequence). The CDR3 bases are TGTGCCAGCAGCTCGGAAGGGGTCCAGCCCCAGCATTTT. As protein: CASSSEGVQPQHF.

V gene TRBV7-2 combines with J gene TRBJ2-7; 7 nucleotides line up with TRBD1. With V trimmed by 1 base and J by 3 bases, 6 bases remained unmatched. CDR3 length equals 15 residues. Germline assignment: CDR1 SGHTA and CDR2 FQGNSA. As DNA, the CDR3 is TGTGCCAGCAGCTTAGGAGGGGGACAGTACTACGAGCAGTACTTC. Amino acid sequence: CASSLGGGQYYEQYF.

The J gene is TRBJ1-2, the V gene TRBV6-1; D might be TRBD1 (5 bases). V lost 9 bases and J 0 bases, leaving 14 bases between the germline ends. Germline assignment: CDR1 MNHNS and CDR2 SASEGT. The CDR3 sequence is 14 residues long. In nucleotides, the CDR3 is TGTGCCAGAGCACGGGGGATTACTAACTATGGCTACACCTTC. It codes for CARARGITNYGYTF.

The CDR3 sequence is CASSNQGGPGEAFF. DNA of the CDR3: TGCGCCAGCAGCAACCAGGGGGGGCCGGGTGAAGCTTTCTTT. The J gene is TRBJ1-1, the V gene TRBV5-1; TRBD1 matches 7 bases. V shed 4 bases and J 7 bases; nucleotides not matched to a gene: 10. The CDR3 is made up of 14 amino acids. Looked up from germline, CDR1 is SGHRS and CDR2 is YFSETQ.

V and J are TRBV19 and TRBJ2-2, with 9 bases fitting TRBD1. The CDR3 loop spans 15 amino acids. V trimming: 7 bases; J trimming: 4 bases; junction bases outside the gene matches: 7. Germline V gene sequence: CDR1 LNHDA, CDR2 SQIVND (reference sequence). CDR3 region: CASTTTGGATGELFF. In DNA form, the CDR3 reads TGTGCCAGTACCACGACAGGGGGTGCCACCGGGGAGCTGTTTTTT. Variable domain in full (rest from reference TRBV19 and TRBJ2-2): DGGITQSPKYLFRKEGQNVTLSCEQNLNHDAMYWYRQDPGQGLRLIYYSQIVNDFQKGDIAEGYSVSREKKESFPLTVTSAQKNPTAFYLCASTTTGGATGELFFGEGSRLTVL.

The chain carries TRBV4-1 and TRBJ2-7, with 10 nucleotides matching TRBD2. The germline V gene has CDR1 MGHRA and CDR2 YSYEKL. Trimming at V came to 1 base and at J to 3 bases, leaving 3 bases not matched to a gene. CDR3 length: 15 residues. The CDR3 sequence is CASSQGERGGYEQYF. The CDR3 DNA reads as TGCGCCAGCAGCCAAGGAGAGCGGGGGGGCTACGAGCAGTACTTC.

The chain joins TRBV19 to TRBJ2-1; 10 nucleotides agree with TRBD2. V lost 4 bases and J lost 12; bases outside the gene matches: 12. The CDR3 has 15 residues. The V gene's germline CDR1 is LNHDA and CDR2 SQIVND (reference sequence). CDR3 DNA: TGTGCCAGTAGTACCCTAGCGGGAGAATTCTTAGGGCAGTTCTTC. Translated: CASSTLAGEFLGQFF.

The rearrangement uses TRBV4-3 and TRBJ2-6, with D unresolved. Trimming removed 0 bases at V and 0 bases at J, with 3 bases between. The CDR3 is made up of 15 amino acids. Germline V gene data show CDR1 as LGHNA and CDR2 as YSLEER. Here the CDR3 DNA reads TGCGCCAGCAGCCAAGACCTCTCTGGGGCCAACGTCCTGACTTTC. Its protein is CASSQDLSGANVLTF.

This chain uses TRBV27 with TRBJ1-2; 7 bases map to TRBD1. CDR1 and CDR2 from the germline V gene are MNHEY and SMNVEV (reference sequence). The CDR3 is 16 residues long. The J segment lost 0 bases and the V segment lost 5 bases, leaving 9 bases of the junction unmatched. The CDR3 here is CASSPSRGEANYGYTF. The CDR3 nucleotides read TGTGCCAGCAGTCCCAGCAGGGGGGAAGCTAACTATGGCTACACCTTC.

The gene calls are TRBV5-1 and TRBJ2-5, with 10 bases that match TRBD1. The CDR3 totals 16 residues. Germline CDR1 reads SGHRS; CDR2 reads YFSETQ. Germline trimming cut 0 bases from V and 1 base from J; bases unmatched to any gene: 3. The chain's CDR3 is CASSLADRGSQETQYF. The CDR3 coding sequence is TGCGCCAGCAGCTTGGCGGACAGGGGGTCCCAAGAGACCCAGTACTTC.

The J gene is TRBJ2-7, the V gene TRBV7-8; D not resolved. The CDR3 spans 12 residues. Germline-derived CDR1 and CDR2 are SGHVS and FQNEAQ. The V end lost 2 bases, the J end lost 6 bases, and 8 bases lay between the germline ends. Written as DNA, the CDR3 is TGTGCCAGCAGCTTATCGGGTACCGAGCAGTACTTC. It encodes CASSLSGTEQYF.

CDR3 in DNA: TGTGCCAGCTCACCAGGGGGCGGCGATGAAGCTTTCTTT. Its translation is CASSPGGGDEAFF. The chain joins TRBV18 to TRBJ1-1; a weak D match, TRBD1 (6 bases). The germline CDR1 and CDR2 sequences are KGHSH and LQKENI. The CDR3 spans 13 residues. With 2 bases removed from V and 7 bases from J, the gap between germline ends came to 11 bases.

This clone was picked up one time. V gene TRBV5-6 combines with J gene TRBJ2-5, with D tentatively TRBD2 (5 bases). The germline V and J ends were trimmed by 4 bases and 1 base, with 17 bases remaining between them. This CDR3 has 16 residues. Germline CDR1 reads SGHDT; CDR2 reads YYEEEE. CDR3 sequence (DNA): TGTGCCAGCAGCCCGGAGGCATCAATAGGCCAAGAGACCCAGTACTTC. This translates into CASSPEASIGQETQYF.

The rearrangement links TRBV5-4 to TRBJ1-4; possible D gene TRBD1, 5 bases. Trimming took 3 bases from V and 2 from J, leaving 11 bases between them. The CDR3 extends over 15 amino acids. Germline lookup yields CDR1 SGHNT and CDR2 YYREEE (reference sequence). As DNA, the CDR3 is TGTGCCAGCAGCTCCCGGGACGGCACTAATGAAAAACTGTTTTTT. As protein: CASSSRDGTNEKLFF.